The next 5 T cell receptor beta chains were all read from a single sample in a study of human T cells and chemical hapten exposure. Each CDR3 protein gets one entry after TCRdb re-called the RACE reads with MiXCR. Counted here are approximately 52,000 distinct CDR3 sequences, 9.5% to 10% occurring once; the ten biggest clones make up approximately 10%. Time point specified: pre-sensitization, week 0. Treatment denoted: therapeutic diphenylcyclopropenone sensitization with weekly scalp DPC. Blood, whole and unfractionated, served as the source for total RNA extraction. Sequences were derived from whole blood, sampled in connection with sensitization to the hapten diphenylcyclopropenone (DPC). These receptor sequences come from a woman in her 30s with alopecia areata. Some clones in this sample may be carry-over from other donors' samples.

This clonotype occurred many times. V usage is TRBV7-2 and J usage is TRBJ2-1; the D call may be TRBD1 or TRBD2 (6 bases each). The CDR3 runs to 19 residues. Germline-derived CDR1 and CDR2 are SGHTA and FQGNSA. Trimming cost V 1 base and J 0 bases, with 19 bases left between them. The DNA for the CDR3 is TGTGCCAGCAGCTTAGATCGGGGGCGCTTTTCTAGCTCCTACAATGAGCAGTTCTTC. Residues: CASSLDRGRFSSSYNEQFF.

This clonotype was seen more than once but under ten times. The J gene is TRBJ2-6, the V gene TRBV7-9; TRBD1 aligns across 8 bases. Trimming at V came to 2 bases and at J to 4 bases, leaving 19 bases not matched to a gene. CDR3 length: 21 amino acids. Germline loops: CDR1 SEHNR, CDR2 FQNEAQ (reference sequence). The CDR3 DNA follows: TGTGCCAGCAGCTTAATGGGGACCCTGACAGGGGCCTCAAGGGGGGCCAACGTCCTGACTTTC. Translated: CASSLMGTLTGASRGANVLTF.

In its sample, this clonotype was seen a few times. This chain joins TRBV5-1 and TRBJ2-5; 8 bases are shared with TRBD1. Germline-derived CDR1 and CDR2 are SGHRS and YFSETQ. The CDR3 is 14 residues long. The trim removed 4 bases at V and 3 bases at J, leaving 5 bases unmatched. The chain's CDR3 is CASSPGQGKETQYF. The CDR3 coding sequence is TGCGCCAGCAGCCCTGGACAGGGAAAAGAGACCCAGTACTTC.

The V call is TRBV20-1, the J call TRBJ2-5, with unresolved D. The germline V gene has CDR1 DFQATT and CDR2 SNEGSKA (reference sequence). V was shortened by 7 bases and J by 0 bases, with 6 bases between the two germline ends. The CDR3 is made up of 11 amino acids. CDR3 in DNA: TGCAGTGGGCAGGACCAAGAGACCCAGTACTTC. This codes for CSGQDQETQYF.

The table lists this clonotype with many counts. The V and J genes are TRBV7-2 and TRBJ2-3, with TRBD2 matching 12 bases. With 2 bases clipped from V and 4 bases from J, the junction kept 4 bases outside the gene matches. This CDR3 contains 16 residues. Germline CDR1 reads SGHTA; CDR2 reads FQGNSA. CDR3 sequence reads: CASSLLAGGMSDTQYF. Written as DNA, the CDR3 is TGTGCCAGCAGCTTACTAGCGGGGGGGATGTCAGATACGCAGTATTTT.